Here is one TCR beta chain with its context. A junction boundary mismatches the germline segment, possibly from a read error. The data are from a study of blood T cell repertoires in COVID-19. Study as a whole: Samples of COVID-19 (acute and convalescent) were obtained from the United States, Italy and Spain. PBMCs, B-cell-depleted T cells, or T cells were the source of the cDNA or gDNA that made up the material.

The CDR3 totals 15 residues. Germline lookup yields CDR1 SSHAT and CDR2 FNYEAQ (reference sequence). As handled by the study authors: From reference gene primer amplification, estimates of nucleated cell counts were derived. Sequenced by immunoSEQ multiplex PCR; TCRdb stores in-frame clones only, minus some. V, J and clone size are taken as reported in that table, and D and trimming were inferred from the DNA itself. The data hold approximately 90,000 clones, with around 79% observed a single time. Sequencing was carried out using peripheral blood. The chain couples TRBV7-7 to TRBJ2-5; TRBD2 matches 12 bases. This clonotype was obtained from a human donor in a cohort sampled during active COVID-19. The CDR3 nucleotides are TGTGCTAGCAGCTTCGGACTAGCGGGACGGGAGACCCAGTACTTC. The encoded protein is CASSFGLAGRETQYF.